A single sample is the source of the 2 T cell receptor beta chains below, sequenced in a study of T cells in Graves' hyperthyroidism and ophthalmopathy. Template material for amplifying TCR beta CDR3 regions consisted of RNA transcripts. Carried out on the TCR CDR3, a first-round RT-PCR used the HTBI primer set. TCRdb recomputed calls from the multiplex PCR reads with MiXCR, one row per CDR3 protein. The data show 450,000 to 500,000 distinct CDR3 sequences, about 22% seen once. The sample was blood. Receptors were obtained from an older woman with Graves' ophthalmopathy.

This clonotype was detected a few times. In nucleotides, the CDR3 is TGTGCCAGCAGCTCCGGGACTAGCGGGCAATACAATGAGCAGTTCTTC. This translates into CASSSGTSGQYNEQFF. V and J are TRBV7-3 and TRBJ2-1, with 12 bases aligning to TRBD2. This CDR3 is built from 16 residues. V shed 4 bases, J shed 4 bases, and the junction held 5 bases outside the gene matches. Germline V gene lookup returns CDR1 SGHTA and CDR2 FQGTGA.

This clonotype has only a few counts. This rearrangement joins TRBV3-1 to TRBJ2-7; D might be TRBD2 (5 bases). The CDR3 totals 14 residues. The germline V and J ends were trimmed by 3 bases and 1 base, with 10 bases remaining between them. Germline assignment: CDR1 LGHDT and CDR2 YNNKEL (reference sequence). The CDR3 DNA follows: TGTGCCAGCAGCCAGGACTCCGGGTCCTACGAGCAGTACTTC. This translates into CASSQDSGSYEQYF.